This passage covers 10 T cell receptor beta chains from one sample sequenced in a study of patients and donors after allogeneic stem cell transplantation. TCRdb recomputed calls from the RT-PCR reads with MiXCR, one row per CDR3 protein. The table has about 40,000 distinct CDR3 sequences, roughly 30% seen once. Sequenced material: blood, either unsorted or a sorted T cell fraction (not recorded which). These receptors originate from a human donor who was either an allogeneic HSCT recipient or a stem cell or donor lymphocyte infusion donor (not recorded which). It is not recorded whose cells these are; they may come from a transplant donor.

Ten or more counts support this clonotype. The chain employs TRBV5-1 and TRBJ1-1; D is undetermined. V lost 0 bases, J lost 1 base, and 10 bases lay in between. Germline CDR1 reads SGHRS; CDR2 reads YFSETQ. The CDR3 has 15 residues. CDR3 in DNA: TGCGCCAGCAGCTTGGTTCAGGCAGCGAACACTGAAGCTTTCTTT. Protein product: CASSLVQAANTEAFF.

This clonotype was counted a few times. The chain carries TRBV7-9 and TRBJ2-3; no reliable D call. Germline CDR1 is SEHNR and CDR2 is FQNEAQ (reference sequence). The CDR3 loop spans 14 amino acids. V shed 5 bases and J shed 3 bases, with 12 bases lying between them. The CDR3 sequence: CASSQTPITDTQYF. The CDR3 bases are TGTGCCAGCAGCCAAACCCCAATTACAGATACGCAGTATTTT.

In this sample, this clonotype turned up a few times. The genes are TRBV4-3 and TRBJ1-6; maybe TRBD1 (5 bases). V shed 0 bases and J shed 4 bases, with 10 bases lying between them. The germline V gene has CDR1 LGHNA and CDR2 YSLEER. The CDR3 runs 16 residues. As DNA, the CDR3 is TGCGCCAGCAGCCAAGATTCTAGACAGTATAATTCACCCCTCCACTTT. This gives the protein CASSQDSRQYNSPLHF.

The rearrangement uses TRBV7-9 and TRBJ1-2; no firm D call. V was cut by 0 bases and J by 4 bases, with 9 bases left in between. CDR1 SEHNR and CDR2 FQNEAQ come from the germline V gene (reference sequence). This CDR3 contains 14 residues. The CDR3 sequence: CASSLAGEAYGYTF. In DNA, the CDR3 is TGTGCCAGCAGCTTAGCAGGTGAAGCCTATGGCTACACCTTC. Using reference TRBV7-9 and TRBJ1-2 for the parts outside the CDR3, the full variable domain is DTGVSQNPRHKITKRGQNVTFRCDPISEHNRLYWYRQTLGQGPEFLTYFQNEAQLEKSRLLSDRFSAERPKGSFSTLEIQRTEQGDSAMYLCASSLAGEAYGYTFGSGTRLTVV.

To note about this clonotype: Germline is not matched at one junction end, which may reflect a read error. This rearrangement joins TRBV12-3 or TRBV12-4 to TRBJ1-5; unclear D gene. The CDR3 runs to 15 residues. The CDR3 DNA reads as TGTGCCAGCAGCACCTCGGGGTCCCCCAATCAGCCCCATCATTTT. Translating gives CASSTSGSPNQPHHF.

This sequence joins TRBV3-1 and TRBJ2-3; D may be TRBD2 (5 bases). V lost 3 bases and J 2 bases, leaving 18 bases between the germline ends. The V gene's germline CDR1 is LGHDT and CDR2 YNNKEL (reference sequence). The CDR3 length is 17 residues. The CDR3 spells CASSHYLGLIHTDTQYF. The CDR3 nucleotides read TGTGCCAGCAGCCACTACCTAGGACTTATCCACACAGATACGCAGTATTTT.

This clonotype has only a few counts. The chain has TRBV9 and TRBJ1-1; D is unclear. Trimming pared 0 bases from V and 1 base from J, leaving 19 bases between. The CDR3 contains 18 residues. In germline, CDR1 is SGDLS, CDR2 YYNGEE. The CDR3 is CASSVAGGRIIPNTEAFF. CDR3 nucleotide sequence: TGTGCCAGCAGCGTAGCAGGAGGCAGGATAATTCCGAACACTGAAGCTTTCTTT. Complete variable domain (other parts from reference TRBV9 and TRBJ1-1): DSGVTQTPKHLITATGQRVTLRCSPRSGDLSVYWYQQSLDQGLQFLIQYYNGEERAKGNILERFSAQQFPDLHSELNLSSLELGDSALYFCASSVAGGRIIPNTEAFFGQGTRLTVV.

V is TRBV4-3 and J is TRBJ1-2; the match to TRBD1 covers 7 bases. V lost 1 base and J lost 4; bases outside the gene matches: 0. Germline CDR1 and CDR2: LGHNA and YSLEER. The CDR3 totals 13 residues. The CDR3: CASSQGQGYGYTF. CDR3 nucleotide sequence: TGCGCCAGCAGCCAAGGACAGGGCTATGGCTACACCTTC.

This clonotype has just a few counts. The V gene is TRBV12-3 or TRBV12-4, the J gene TRBJ2-3, with D perhaps matching TRBD1 (6 bases). There are 14 residues in the CDR3. Trimming pared 5 bases from V and 7 bases from J, leaving 16 bases between. Written as DNA, the CDR3 is TGTGCCAGCAGTGAGGACAGCCTCGGATATACGCAGTATTTT. Translating gives CASSEDSLGYTQYF.

This clonotype came up many times. The J gene is TRBJ1-2, the V gene TRBV28; D uncertain. This CDR3 spans 13 amino acids. Trimming cost V 7 bases and J 2 bases, with 11 bases left between them. CDR1 MDHEN and CDR2 SYDVKM come from the germline V gene. In nucleotides, the CDR3 is TGTGCCAGCACCGTTCTCAAAAACTATGGCTACACCTTC. Amino acid sequence: CASTVLKNYGYTF.